This T cell receptor (beta chain) came from a study of post-analysis software for immune sequencing data. Study information: Progressive-relapsing, secondary progressive and relapsing-remitting multiple sclerosis were among the disease courses included. Study-wide results and caveats: The study found TRBV5-6, TRBV5-1 and TRBV20-1 among about 5 TRBV segments more frequent in patients than controls. Controls significantly exceeded multiple sclerosis patients in normalized Chao1 diversity.

Trimming took 3 bases from V and 5 from J; bases not matched to a gene: 7. Germline-derived CDR1 and CDR2 are GTSNPN and SVGIG (reference sequence). The CDR3 has 14 residues. cDNA libraries for TCR beta contained unique molecular identifiers. TCRdb re-called the PCR reads through MiXCR, storing one row per CDR3 protein. The sample shows under 650,000 distinct CDR3 sequences, 44% of them seen only once. This clonotype has only a few counts. Its antigen is currently unknown. The clonotype comes from a girl between 10 and 17 years old with multiple sclerosis. This chain connects TRBV30 to TRBJ2-7, with TRBD1 matching over 10 bases. The specimen was blood. The CDR3 loop reads CAWSGTGDHNEQYF. CDR3 DNA sequence: TGTGCCTGGAGCGGGACAGGGGATCATAACGAGCAGTACTTC. Together with reference TRBV30 and TRBJ2-7, the CDR3 gives the full variable domain: SQTIHQWPATLVQPVGSPLSLECTVEGTSNPNLYWYRQAAGRGLQLLFYSVGIGQISSEVPQNLSASRPQDRQFILSSKKLLLSDSGFYLCAWSGTGDHNEQYFGPGTRLTVT.